One and the same sample provided the 5 T cell receptor beta chains below, sequenced in a study of control samples from healthy donors and cancer patients. Measured with immunoSEQ multiplex PCR; TCRdb has only the in-frame clones, and not every one. In the table there are roughly 86,000 clones, 75% to 95% of which are singletons. Sequencing was carried out using blood. The receptor source for this set is a young man in good health.

This chain joins TRBV28 and TRBJ2-1, with D maybe TRBD1 (6 bases). Germline V gives CDR1 MDHEN, CDR2 SYDVKM. V lost 3 bases to trimming and J lost 6 bases, with 15 bases between them. The CDR3 has 15 residues. This CDR3 is CASSFSGEGGNEQFF. The DNA for the CDR3 is TGTGCCAGCAGTTTTTCAGGGGAAGGTGGCAATGAGCAGTTCTTC. The entire variable domain, with the rest obtained from reference TRBV28 and TRBJ2-1, is as follows: DVKVTQSSRYLVKRTGEKVFLECVQDMDHENMFWYRQDPGLGLRLIYFSYDVKMKEKGDIPEGYSVSREKKERFSLILESASTNQTSMYLCASSFSGEGGNEQFFGPGTRLTVL.

This clone was detected a few times. The rearrangement links TRBV4-1 to TRBJ2-1; 11 bases are a match to TRBD2. V was pared by 1 base and J by 6 bases, with 8 bases of the junction left unmatched. The germline CDR1 and CDR2 sequences are MGHRA and YSYEKL. The CDR3 totals 17 residues. The CDR3 protein is CASSQGLLAGGGNEQFF. CDR3 sequence (DNA): TGCGCCAGCAGCCAAGGCCTTCTAGCGGGAGGTGGCAATGAGCAGTTCTTC.

This clone showed up just a few times. This chain uses TRBV25-1 with TRBJ2-7; TRBD1 might be the D (6 bases). V dropped 1 base and J dropped 5 bases, with 15 bases sitting between them. The CDR3 is 15 amino acids. CDR1 and CDR2 from the germline V gene are MGHDK and SYGVNS. The CDR3 sequence is CASSESHRAGDEQYF. In DNA form, the CDR3 reads TGTGCCAGCAGTGAATCGCATCGAGCAGGGGACGAGCAGTACTTC.

The chain employs TRBV19 and TRBJ2-3; 11 nucleotides match TRBD2. The CDR3 has 16 amino acids. With 5 bases clipped from V and 5 bases from J, the junction kept 9 bases outside the gene matches. Per the germline V gene, CDR1 is LNHDA and CDR2 is SQIVND (reference sequence). CDR3 residues: CASSLQGLAGGDTQYF. CDR3 DNA sequence: TGTGCCAGTAGTCTCCAAGGGCTAGCGGGAGGAGATACGCAGTATTTT.

The genes are TRBV2 and TRBJ2-1, with a weak D call TRBD1 (5 bases). Germline V gene data show CDR1 as SNHLY and CDR2 as FYNNEI. V shed 7 bases and J shed 7 bases, with 11 bases lying between them. The length of the CDR3 is 12 residues. The CDR3 sequence is CASILQANEQFF. The CDR3 DNA is TGTGCCAGCATCCTACAGGCGAATGAGCAGTTCTTC.